This TCR beta chain comes out of a study of shared clonotypes between healthy human individuals. Profiled with immunoSEQ multiplex PCR; TCRdb holds only in-frame clones, not every one. The table records roughly 2.1 million clones, 93% of them present only once. In the naive CD8 group, cells lacked CD45RO and were positively selected for CCR7, so terminally differentiated effector memory CD45RA+ cells were left out. The CDR3 length is 18 residues. Germline values: CDR1 GTSNPN, CDR2 SVGIG (reference sequence). V was pared by 1 base and J by 1 base, with 13 bases of the junction left unmatched. This clonotype was sampled from a young man in good health. Some clones in this sample may be carry-over from other donors' samples. Sequencing was carried out using naive CD8+ T cells from PBMCs. The chain couples TRBV30 to TRBJ2-5; the match to TRBD1 covers 9 bases. The CDR3 reads CAWSGTYLQGASQETQYF. CDR3 bases: TGTGCCTGGAGTGGAACATACTTACAGGGGGCTTCCCAAGAGACCCAGTACTTC.